This TCR beta chain is drawn from a study of blood T cells in healthy people across ages. Study-level results: TCR beta diversity correlated strongly with naive T cell percentage.

The sample, about 10 milliliters of peripheral blood, was drawn from each donor. With respect to this clonotype: Its antigen is unknown.

The CDR3 spans 14 residues. Germline lookup yields CDR1 DFQATT and CDR2 SNEGSKA (reference sequence). With a J-beta primer mix and a sample-barcoded 5' primer, a second PCR ran about 6 to 11 cycles. MiXCR, run by TCRdb on the 5' RACE reads, gives a single entry per CDR3 protein. This table has 700,000 to 950,000 distinct CDR3 sequences, about 62% appearing once. The clonotype comes from a man aged 25-40 years in good health. Sequenced: blood. V and J are TRBV20-1 and TRBJ2-7; D is unclear. Gene TRBJ2-5 matches the end of the DNA better, so the J call may be wrong. The CDR3 DNA follows: TGCAGTGCTAATCTGCGCCCGGGCGGCGAGACCCAGTACTTC. Its translation is CSANLRPGGETQYF.